A single TCR beta chain is shown here with its context. The germline V gene encodes CDR1 SGHKS and CDR2 YYEKEE (reference sequence). The CDR3 consists of 16 residues. The ends lost 5 bases at V and 5 bases at J; junction bases unmatched: 14. This sample was included in a study of blood T cell repertoires in COVID-19. Study at large: Both acute and convalescent COVID-19 samples were obtained from the United States, Italy and Spain. Sample material is recorded as cDNA or gDNA derived from T cells, B-cell-depleted T cells, or PBMCs.

Original handling: How many nucleated cells were present was estimated from reference gene primer amplification. TCRdb's copy holds only in-frame clones and misses some; the assay was immunoSEQ multiplex PCR. Clone size and V and J calls were adopted from that table, with D and trimming inferred from the DNA. The top ten hold under 25% of the sample, which has over 30,000 clones, 80% to 95% seen once. Sequences were obtained from peripheral blood. The receptor's source is an older man with acute or convalescent COVID-19. This chain joins TRBV5-5 and TRBJ2-5, with TRBD2 identical over 8 bases. In DNA form, the CDR3 reads TGTGCCAGCAGTCTTAGCGGGGCGAACTCTCGGGAGACCCAGTACTTC. Its translation is CASSLSGANSRETQYF.